This entry concerns a single TCR beta chain. Its specificity is not known. TCRdb redid the calling of the RT-PCR reads with MiXCR, one entry per CDR3 protein. The sample lists roughly 650,000 distinct CDR3 sequences; 13% to 15% were seen once. The data originate from a study of response to subunit inactivated influenza vaccine. Findings and limits, study-wide: Authors suggested each seasonal influenza vaccination recruits few new T cells.

The V gene lost 7 bases and the J gene lost 2 bases, with 12 bases spanning the gap. CDR3 length: 12 residues. Per germline, CDR1 SQVTM and CDR2 ANQGSEA. The specimen was PBMCs from blood, collected approximately 15 days before vaccination. The chain has TRBV29-1 and TRBJ2-7; D may correspond to TRBD1 or TRBD2 (5 bases each). The TCR comes from a man aged 45-65 years who received an inactivated influenza vaccine. For the CDR3, the DNA is TGCAGCGGTAGGGACGCAGCCTACGAGCAGTACTTC. Translating it yields CSGRDAAYEQYF.